The 15 T cell receptor beta chains reported below all come from one sample, sequenced in a study of technical replicates of blood from several donors. Generated by immunoSEQ multiplex PCR, the TCRdb table keeps only in-frame clones and is missing some. Seen here are approximately 80,000 clones, more than 85% observed once, and the top ten hold 0.25%. Sequences were obtained from T cells isolated from PBMCs. These receptors came from a human donor in good health.

The V gene is TRBV7-9, the J gene TRBJ2-3; D is undetermined. Germline V gene lookup returns CDR1 SEHNR and CDR2 FQNEAQ (reference sequence). The CDR3 is made up of 16 amino acids. V lost 5 bases and J 0 bases, leaving 15 bases between the germline ends. For the CDR3, the DNA is TGTGCCAGCAGCCCCCAATTCAGTTCTAGCACAGATACGCAGTATTTT. Its translation: CASSPQFSSSTDTQYF.

The V gene is TRBV6-6, the J gene TRBJ2-2, with TRBD2 identical over 9 bases. V lost 7 bases and J lost 6; bases outside the gene matches: 6. CDR1 is MNHNY, CDR2 SVGAGI, per germline (reference sequence). The CDR3 consists of 14 residues. The CDR3 loop reads CASIGTSRAGELFF. The CDR3 DNA reads as TGTGCCAGCATCGGGACTAGCCGGGCCGGGGAGCTGTTTTTT.

The rearrangement uses TRBV15 and TRBJ1-5; a possible D gene is TRBD1 (5 bases). V lost 0 bases and J lost 10, with 22 bases in between. The CDR3 length is 17 residues. CDR1 and CDR2 (germline): LNHNV, YYDKDF (reference sequence). CDR3 sequence: CATSRDGGSHLISPQHF. The CDR3 nucleotides read TGTGCCACCAGCAGAGATGGGGGGAGTCACCTAATCAGTCCCCAGCATTTT.

This clone appeared a single time. V is TRBV7-9 and J is TRBJ2-1; D unclear. The length of the CDR3 is 15 residues. The germline V gene has CDR1 SEHNR and CDR2 FQNEAQ (reference sequence). Trimming stripped 3 bases from V and 0 bases from J, with 9 bases between. The CDR3 spells CASSLISSSYNEQFF. CDR3 nucleotides: TGTGCCAGCAGCTTGATATCTAGCTCCTACAATGAGCAGTTCTTC.

The chain is built from TRBV10-3 and TRBJ2-7; D is uncertain. The germline V gene has CDR1 ENHRY and CDR2 SYGVKD. V was cut by 6 bases and J by 2 bases, with 14 bases left in between. The CDR3 runs to 14 residues. The CDR3 DNA is TGTGCCATCAGCTCCGATCTACCACCCTACGAGCAGTACTTC. Translated, it gives CAISSDLPPYEQYF.

The chain employs TRBV5-1 and TRBJ1-2; D is perhaps TRBD1 (6 bases). CDR1 and CDR2 from the germline V gene are SGHRS and YFSETQ. The length of the CDR3 is 14 residues. The V end lost 4 bases, the J end lost 0 bases, and 10 bases lay between the germline ends. CDR3 region: CASSRTDPNYGYTF. CDR3 bases: TGCGCCAGCAGCCGGACAGATCCTAACTATGGCTACACCTTC.

The chain links TRBV15 to TRBJ1-3; D is unclear. This CDR3 has 13 residues. Per the germline V gene, CDR1 is LNHNV and CDR2 is YYDKDF (reference sequence). The ends were cut back, 8 bases at V and 0 bases at J, with 8 bases in the middle. CDR3 DNA: TGTGCCACCTGGACTCTCTCTGGAAACACCATATATTTT. It is translated as CATWTLSGNTIYF. Filled out from reference TRBV15 and TRBJ1-3, the complete variable domain reads DAMVIQNPRYQVTQFGKPVTLSCSQTLNHNVMYWYQQKSSQAPKLLFHYYDKDFNNEADTPDNFQSRRPNTSFCFLDIRSPGLGDTAMYLCATWTLSGNTIYFGEGSWLTVV.

The J gene is TRBJ2-2, the V gene TRBV5-1, with TRBD2 matching over 10 bases. Trimming cost V 2 bases and J 5 bases; bases outside gene matches: 6. The germline V gene has CDR1 SGHRS and CDR2 YFSETQ. This CDR3 comprises 16 residues. CDR3 residues: CASSFASGRITGELFF. The CDR3 DNA sequence: TGCGCCAGCAGCTTCGCTAGCGGGAGAATTACCGGGGAGCTGTTTTTT.

V usage is TRBV6-4 and J usage is TRBJ2-5, with TRBD2 matching over 8 bases. Per germline, CDR1 MRHNA and CDR2 SNTAGT. The CDR3 covers 14 residues. Unmatched junction bases numbered 4, after V lost 2 bases and J lost 5 bases. The CDR3 bases are TGTGCCAGCAGTGACGCCGGGAGGGAGGAGACCCAGTACTTC. Translated: CASSDAGREETQYF.

The V gene is TRBV14, the J gene TRBJ2-7; TRBD1 might be the D (5 bases). Germline CDR1 is SGHDN and CDR2 is FVKESK. The CDR3 consists of 12 residues. Trimming pared 0 bases from V and 13 bases from J, leaving 13 bases between. The CDR3 here is CASSQDQGRGYF. The CDR3, as DNA: TGTGCCAGCAGCCAAGATCAGGGTAGGGGCTACTTC. Filled out from reference TRBV14 and TRBJ2-7, the complete variable domain reads EAGVTQFPSHSVIEKGQTVTLRCDPISGHDNLYWYRRVMGKEIKFLLHFVKESKQDESGMPNNRFLAERTGGTYSTLKVQPAELEDSGVYFCASSQDQGRGYFGPGTRLTVT.

The genes are TRBV5-1 and TRBJ2-1; 10 positions match TRBD2. The CDR3 loop spans 16 amino acids. V lost 2 bases and J lost 6; bases outside the gene matches: 8. The germline CDR1 and CDR2 sequences are SGHRS and YFSETQ. CDR3 coding DNA: TGCGCCAGCAGCTTAAATCCGGGACTAGCGAGCAATGAGCAGTTCTTC. It specifies CASSLNPGLASNEQFF.

The chain employs TRBV5-6 and TRBJ2-7, with 9 bases aligning to TRBD1. CDR3 length equals 14 residues. The V gene end was trimmed by 4 bases and the J gene end by 4 bases; junction bases not matched to a gene: 6. Looked up from germline, CDR1 is SGHDT and CDR2 is YYEEEE. CDR3 protein: CASSLTDRGYEQYF. Written as DNA, the CDR3 is TGTGCCAGCAGCCTGACCGACAGGGGGTACGAGCAGTACTTC.

The V call is TRBV27, the J call TRBJ2-7, with D possibly TRBD1 on 6 matching bases. CDR1 is MNHEY, CDR2 SMNVEV, per germline (reference sequence). This CDR3 comprises 15 residues. V was trimmed by 10 bases and J by 5 bases, leaving 24 bases between them. CDR3: CATRPLNRERHEQYF. CDR3 DNA: TGTGCCACCCGCCCACTTAACAGGGAGAGGCACGAGCAGTACTTC.

The chain combines TRBV5-1 with TRBJ2-5, with D possibly being TRBD2 (6 bases). Trimming took off 4 bases at V and 1 base at J, with 11 bases between the two ends. In germline, CDR1 is SGHRS, CDR2 YFSETQ. The CDR3 contains 14 residues. The CDR3 loop reads CASSKGTAQETQYF. In DNA, the CDR3 is TGCGCCAGCAGCAAGGGGACTGCCCAAGAGACCCAGTACTTC.

The V and J genes are TRBV28 and TRBJ2-4; TRBD1 agrees at 9 bases. V was pared by 6 bases and J by 4 bases, with 4 bases of the junction left unmatched. In germline, CDR1 is MDHEN, CDR2 SYDVKM. This CDR3 is 14 amino acids long. Written as DNA, the CDR3 is TGTGCCAGCAGCTCCGGGACAGGGAAAAACATTCAGTACTTC. Translating gives CASSSGTGKNIQYF.